What follows are 21 T cell receptor beta chains derived from one specimen sequenced in a study of immune evolution from preneoplasia to lung adenocarcinoma. TCRdb's table, derived via immunoSEQ multiplex PCR, lists solely in-frame clones and lacks some. The table includes about 6,600 clones, around 73% detected once. Sequencing was done on a sample of FFPE lung adenocarcinoma in situ tissue. The receptors were sampled from an older donor with lung adenocarcinoma.

This rearrangement joins TRBV4-1 to TRBJ2-7, with 11 positions matching TRBD1. This CDR3 has 15 residues. From germline, CDR1 is MGHRA and CDR2 YSYEKL. V lost 0 bases and J lost 3; bases outside the gene matches: 1. Written as DNA, the CDR3 is TGCGCCAGCAGCCAAGAAGGGACAGGGGGCTACGAGCAGTACTTC. It yields the protein CASSQEGTGGYEQYF.

The V and J genes are TRBV6-6 and TRBJ1-1; D is unclear. The CDR3 loop spans 16 amino acids. Germline V CDR1 and CDR2: MNHNY, SVGAGI (reference sequence). Trimming took off 7 bases at V and 0 bases at J, with 18 bases between the two ends. CDR3 sequence reads: CASIISGSSMNTEAFF. CDR3 coding DNA: TGTGCCAGCATCATATCTGGCAGCAGCATGAACACTGAAGCTTTCTTT.

This clone was recorded once. This rearrangement joins TRBV28 to TRBJ1-5; a weak D match, TRBD1 (6 bases). CDR3 length: 14 amino acids. From germline, CDR1 is MDHEN and CDR2 SYDVKM. Trimming shortened V by 3 bases and J by 5 bases, and 11 bases separated the two germline ends. Here the CDR3 reads CASSLRPGDQPQHF. The DNA for the CDR3 is TGTGCCAGCAGTTTGAGGCCAGGGGATCAGCCCCAGCATTTT.

The V and J genes are TRBV7-9 and TRBJ1-1; TRBD1 might be the D (5 bases). There are 13 residues in the CDR3. The V end lost 1 base, the J end lost 7 bases, and 10 bases lay between the germline ends. CDR1 is SEHNR and CDR2 is FQNEAQ in the germline V gene (reference sequence). The CDR3, as DNA: TGTGCCAGCAGCTTAGTGGGGCGGAGTGAAGCTTTCTTT. Its protein is CASSLVGRSEAFF.

This chain uses TRBV14 with TRBJ2-7; D is perhaps TRBD1 (5 bases). V gave up 1 base and J gave up 5 bases, with 9 bases separating them. Germline-derived CDR1 and CDR2 are SGHDN and FVKESK. The CDR3 is 13 residues long. The DNA of the CDR3 is TGTGCCAGCAGCCAAGTCTGGGGCGACGAGCAGTACTTC. The encoded protein is CASSQVWGDEQYF.

The chain joins TRBV4-2 to TRBJ2-5; 13 bases fit TRBD2. Per germline, CDR1 LGHNA and CDR2 YNFKEQ. J gave up 2 bases and V 0 bases, and 6 bases lay outside the gene matches. The CDR3 covers 18 residues. The CDR3 loop reads CASSQELAGGPDQETQYF. The CDR3 coding sequence is TGTGCCAGCAGCCAAGAACTAGCGGGGGGGCCGGATCAAGAGACCCAGTACTTC.

The chain links TRBV20-1 to TRBJ2-1; D gene uncertain. V lost 4 bases to trimming and J lost 5 bases, with 6 bases between them. The CDR3 loop spans 11 amino acids. CDR1 and CDR2 (germline): DFQATT, SNEGSKA (reference sequence). CDR3 sequence reads: CSAKSNNEQFF. The CDR3 region has the DNA TGCAGTGCTAAATCAAACAATGAGCAGTTCTTC.

This chain uses TRBV5-1 with TRBJ1-2; D is unresolved. Looked up from germline, CDR1 is SGHRS and CDR2 is YFSETQ. CDR3 length equals 14 residues. The V gene lost 0 bases and the J gene lost 2 bases, with 8 bases spanning the gap. CDR3 sequence reads: CASSLVGGNYGYTF. CDR3 sequence (DNA): TGCGCCAGCAGCTTGGTTGGCGGAAACTATGGCTACACCTTC.

The rearrangement uses TRBV13 and TRBJ2-7; 8 bases fit TRBD2. The germline V gene encodes CDR1 PRHDT and CDR2 FYEKMQ (reference sequence). The CDR3 consists of 15 residues. V lost 5 bases to trimming and J lost 4 bases; unmatched junction nucleotides: 10. CDR3 coding DNA: TGTGCCAGCAGCCTGAGCGGGGGCAATAGGTACGAGCAGTACTTC. Protein product: CASSLSGGNRYEQYF.

This chain uses TRBV7-9 with TRBJ1-1, with 7 bases fitting TRBD1. Germline-derived CDR1 and CDR2 are SEHNR and FQNEAQ (reference sequence). V gave up 5 bases and J gave up 4 bases; unmatched junction bases: 7. The CDR3 contains 14 residues. The CDR3: CASSTQGVFTEAFF. In nucleotides, the CDR3 is TGTGCCAGCAGCACTCAGGGGGTTTTCACTGAAGCTTTCTTT.

The genes are TRBV30 and TRBJ1-1, with a possible D match to TRBD1 (6 bases). Trimming removed 0 bases at V and 7 bases at J, with 15 bases between. The CDR3 sequence is 14 residues long. The germline V gene encodes CDR1 GTSNPN and CDR2 SVGIG (reference sequence). CDR3 DNA: TGTGCCTGGAGTGTAGGGGGGGGGCTCGTTGAAGCTTTCTTT. This encodes CAWSVGGGLVEAFF.

This clone was observed once. The chain joins TRBV29-1 to TRBJ1-2; maybe TRBD1 (6 bases). This CDR3 has 13 residues. The V end was cut by 7 bases, the J end by 6 bases, with 18 bases between. Germline CDR1 is SQVTM and CDR2 is ANQGSEA. The CDR3 region is CSALRDITDGYTF. CDR3 sequence (DNA): TGCAGCGCATTACGGGACATCACGGATGGCTACACCTTC.

This chain's CDR3 is CASSESQGGTDTQYF. In nucleotides, the CDR3 is TGTGCCAGCAGTGAGTCCCAGGGTGGCACAGATACGCAGTATTTT. The gene calls are TRBV6-1 and TRBJ2-3, with D possibly being TRBD1 (5 bases). The length of the CDR3 is 15 residues. Germline assignment: CDR1 MNHNS and CDR2 SASEGT. Trimming took off 3 bases at V and 1 base at J, with 11 bases between the two ends.

The chain recombines TRBV5-8 with TRBJ2-5; D remains unclear. The CDR3 has 16 amino acids. Trimming pared 1 base from V and 2 bases from J, leaving 15 bases between. In germline, CDR1 is SGHTS, CDR2 YDEGEE. This CDR3 reads CASSLRRTASQETQYF. Here the CDR3 DNA reads TGTGCCAGCAGCTTGAGAAGAACGGCGTCACAAGAGACCCAGTACTTC.

The chain carries TRBV4-3 and TRBJ2-3; the D gene is possibly TRBD1 (5 bases). Germline CDR1 LGHNA, CDR2 YSLEER. With 3 bases removed from V and 0 bases from J, the gap between germline ends came to 10 bases. This CDR3 has 15 amino acids. CDR3 sequence: CASSQTEISTDTQYF. As DNA, the CDR3 is TGCGCCAGCAGCCAGACAGAGATTAGCACAGATACGCAGTATTTT.

The chain combines TRBV7-9 with TRBJ1-1; tentative D call: TRBD1 (5 bases). The V and J ends lost 4 bases and 3 bases respectively, with 12 bases between them. CDR3 length: 14 residues. Germline CDR1 is SEHNR and CDR2 is FQNEAQ (reference sequence). Here the CDR3 DNA reads TGTGCCAGCAGCTCGCGTGACAGCGACACTGAAGCTTTCTTT. Translating gives CASSSRDSDTEAFF.

The chain's CDR3 is CASSIDGPGHTGELFF. CDR3 nucleotide sequence: TGTGCCAGTAGTATAGATGGACCAGGACACACCGGGGAGCTGTTTTTT. The chain couples TRBV19 to TRBJ2-2; no firm D call. Trimming took 0 bases from V and 3 from J, leaving 11 bases between them. CDR3 length equals 16 residues. Germline lookup yields CDR1 LNHDA and CDR2 SQIVND (reference sequence).

The chain employs TRBV7-9 and TRBJ1-4; maybe TRBD1 (5 bases). Germline CDR1 reads SEHNR; CDR2 reads FQNEAQ (reference sequence). Trimming stripped 5 bases from V and 7 bases from J, with 14 bases between. This CDR3 is built from 14 residues. The CDR3 protein is CASSTGSQGEKLFF. CDR3 nucleotide sequence: TGTGCCAGCAGCACCGGGTCCCAGGGTGAAAAACTGTTTTTT.

The CDR3 coding sequence is TGTGCCAGCACCTCGAAAGGGTTCGGAAACACCATATATTTT. Translating gives CASTSKGFGNTIYF. The V gene is TRBV7-9, the J gene TRBJ1-3; D call uncertain. The germline V gene has CDR1 SEHNR and CDR2 FQNEAQ (reference sequence). The CDR3 consists of 14 residues. Trimming took off 7 bases at V and 4 bases at J, with 14 bases between the two ends.

The chain uses TRBV30 and TRBJ1-3, with unresolved D. Germline V gene data show CDR1 as GTSNPN and CDR2 as SVGIG (reference sequence). V was pared by 3 bases and J by 1 base, with 10 bases between. This CDR3 contains 14 residues. The CDR3 sequence: CAWSLPGSGNTIYF. The CDR3 nucleotides are TGTGCCTGGAGCTTACCCGGGTCTGGAAACACCATATATTTT.

The rearrangement links TRBV5-8 to TRBJ1-4; 7 bases map to TRBD1. CDR3 size: 15 residues. Per germline, CDR1 SGHTS and CDR2 YDEGEE. With 1 base clipped from V and 5 bases from J, the junction kept 5 bases outside the gene matches. The CDR3 nucleotides are TGTGCCAGCAGCTTGCTGGGACAGATGAATGAAAAACTGTTTTTT. Its protein product is CASSLLGQMNEKLFF.